Shown below are 31 T cell receptor beta chains from a single sample sequenced in a study of T cell repertoires in cytomegalovirus infection. TCRdb used MiXCR to reprocess the reads, holding one entry per CDR3 protein. The sample includes approximately 600,000 distinct CDR3 sequences, under 45% of them seen just once. These receptors have no known antigen. The starting material was cultured PBMCs, obtained from culture after CMV antigen stimulation. These receptors were taken from a human donor in good health (CMV status not recorded). Some clones in this sample may be carry-over from other donors' samples.

This chain links TRBV7-2 with TRBJ1-1, with 11 positions matching TRBD1. In germline, CDR1 is SGHTA, CDR2 FQGNSA. This CDR3 region has 14 residues. V lost 1 base to trimming and J lost 12 bases; unmatched junction nucleotides: 7. CDR3 region: CASSLVGGQGAPFF. For the CDR3, the DNA is TGTGCCAGCAGCTTAGTTGGAGGACAGGGGGCTCCTTTCTTT.

The V call is TRBV6-2 or TRBV6-3, the J call TRBJ2-7; D is ambiguous. Trimming cost V 4 bases and J 5 bases, with 21 bases left between them. CDR1 and CDR2 from the germline V gene are MNHEY and SVGEGT. The CDR3 loop spans 16 amino acids. The chain's CDR3 is CASSSRPQLGRDEQYF. The DNA for the CDR3 is TGTGCCAGCAGTTCCCGTCCTCAACTGGGTCGCGACGAGCAGTACTTC.

The rearrangement links TRBV10-3 to TRBJ2-5, with 10 bases that match TRBD2. The CDR3 extends over 16 amino acids. Germline V gene lookup returns CDR1 ENHRY and CDR2 SYGVKD. After removal of 2 bases from V and 4 bases from J, the junction contained 7 bases not matched to a gene. CDR3 DNA: TGTGCCATCAGTGAGCAGCCAGCGGGGGGGGGAGAGACCCAGTACTTC. As protein: CAISEQPAGGGETQYF.

The genes are TRBV7-6 and TRBJ2-3; the D call may be TRBD1 or TRBD2 (5 bases each). CDR3 length equals 14 residues. The germline CDR1 and CDR2 sequences are SGHVS and FNYEAQ. V gave up 5 bases and J gave up 4 bases, with 13 bases separating them. The CDR3 loop is CASSAPGRPDTQYF. Here the CDR3 DNA reads TGTGCCAGCAGCGCCCCAGGGAGACCAGATACGCAGTATTTT.

In its sample, this clonotype was seen many times. The genes are TRBV7-2 and TRBJ2-3, with 7 bases identical to TRBD2. There are 14 residues in the CDR3. Germline V gives CDR1 SGHTA, CDR2 FQGNSA. The trim removed 2 bases at V and 5 bases at J, leaving 4 bases unmatched. The CDR3, as DNA: TGTGCCAGCAGCTTACTCGGGGAGGGAGATACGCAGTATTTT. This translates into CASSLLGEGDTQYF.

This clonotype was recorded only once. This chain connects TRBV7-9 to TRBJ2-1, with TRBD2 identical over 9 bases. CDR3 length equals 15 residues. The V segment lost 3 bases and the J segment 4 bases; nucleotides outside the gene matches: 4. Germline values: CDR1 SEHNR, CDR2 FQNEAQ (reference sequence). The CDR3 reads CASSFLAGTYNEQFF. The CDR3 nucleotides are TGTGCCAGCAGCTTCCTAGCGGGAACGTACAATGAGCAGTTCTTC.

The chain combines TRBV27 with TRBJ1-1; 10 bases line up with TRBD1. Germline values: CDR1 MNHEY, CDR2 SMNVEV (reference sequence). The CDR3 has 14 residues. V lost 4 bases and J lost 6; bases outside the gene matches: 5. Here the CDR3 reads CASSSTGGWAEAFF. The CDR3 bases are TGTGCCAGCAGTTCGACAGGGGGCTGGGCTGAAGCTTTCTTT.

The count of this clonotype is one. The chain combines TRBV7-2 with TRBJ2-5; D remains ambiguous. CDR1 is SGHTA and CDR2 is FQGNSA in the germline V gene. V was cut by 4 bases and J by 9 bases, with 12 bases left in between. The CDR3 is made up of 12 amino acids. The CDR3 region has the DNA TGTGCCAGCAGCTCAAGAACCGATGCCCAGTACTTC. It codes for CASSSRTDAQYF.

This clonotype was counted at least ten times. The chain joins TRBV7-2 to TRBJ2-3; no reliable D call. The CDR3 has 14 residues. Germline values: CDR1 SGHTA, CDR2 FQGNSA. V was trimmed by 8 bases and J by 0 bases, leaving 12 bases between them. CDR3 sequence: CASSPTLSTDTQYF. CDR3 nucleotide sequence: TGTGCCAGCTCGCCGACCCTTAGCACAGATACGCAGTATTTT.

The chain recombines TRBV28 with TRBJ2-1; D is possibly TRBD1 (7 bases). CDR3 length: 13 amino acids. V lost 3 bases, J lost 15 bases, and 18 bases lay in between. Germline V lookup: CDR1 MDHEN, CDR2 SYDVKM. The CDR3 DNA sequence: TGTGCCAGCAGTTTGCTCGGACAGGAGGGTGGGTTCTTC. Amino acid sequence: CASSLLGQEGGFF. Combining the CDR3 with reference TRBV28 and TRBJ2-1 gives the whole variable domain DVKVTQSSRYLVKRTGEKVFLECVQDMDHENMFWYRQDPGLGLRLIYFSYDVKMKEKGDIPEGYSVSREKKERFSLILESASTNQTSMYLCASSLLGQEGGFFGPGTRLTVL.

The chain joins TRBV28 to TRBJ1-1, with D possibly TRBD1 on 5 matching bases. Trimming removed 2 bases from V and 4 bases from J, with 14 bases in between. Germline-derived CDR1 and CDR2 are MDHEN and SYDVKM. The CDR3 spans 15 residues. The CDR3 is CASSLGSRESTEAFF. The CDR3 DNA is TGTGCCAGCAGTTTAGGCAGCAGGGAGAGCACTGAAGCTTTCTTT.

This clonotype showed up just a few times. V and J are TRBV4-3 and TRBJ2-1; 11 bases are shared with TRBD1. The CDR3 contains 16 residues. V was pared by 0 bases and J by 6 bases, with 4 bases of the junction left unmatched. Per germline, CDR1 LGHNA and CDR2 YSLEER. CDR3 loop: CASSQDRGTGGNEQFF. CDR3 nucleotides: TGCGCCAGCAGCCAAGATCGAGGGACAGGGGGCAATGAGCAGTTCTTC.

This clonotype is a singleton in its sample. This rearrangement joins TRBV6-1 to TRBJ2-1; 8 bases map to TRBD2. Germline-derived CDR1 and CDR2 are MNHNS and SASEGT. The trim removed 5 bases at V and 2 bases at J, leaving 5 bases unmatched. The CDR3 is 15 residues long. The CDR3 DNA reads TGTGCCAGCAGTACTGGACTAGCCCCCTACAATGAGCAGTTCTTC. It is translated as CASSTGLAPYNEQFF.

This clonotype was recorded many times. V and J are TRBV7-8 and TRBJ1-2; 9 bases agree with TRBD1. The CDR3 runs to 16 residues. Germline loops: CDR1 SGHVS, CDR2 FQNEAQ. The trim removed 4 bases at V and 4 bases at J, leaving 10 bases unmatched. The CDR3 region is CASSSDGTGKTYGYTF. The CDR3 DNA sequence: TGTGCCAGCAGCTCCGACGGGACAGGGAAAACCTATGGCTACACCTTC. Complete variable domain (other parts from reference TRBV7-8 and TRBJ1-2): GAGVSQSPRYKVAKRGQDVALRCDPISGHVSLFWYQQALGQGPEFLTYFQNEAQLDKSGLPSDRFFAERPEGSVSTLKIQRTQQEDSAVYLCASSSDGTGKTYGYTFGSGTRLTVV.

The chain joins TRBV20-1 to TRBJ1-3; D ambiguous. Between the trimmed V and J ends, which lost 6 bases and 4 bases, there was a span of 10 bases. This CDR3 is 12 amino acids long. Germline V gene data show CDR1 as DFQATT and CDR2 as SNEGSKA (reference sequence). CDR3 sequence reads: CSAPTSGNTIYF. CDR3 nucleotides: TGCAGTGCGCCTACGAGCGGAAACACCATATATTTT.

This chain links TRBV7-8 with TRBJ2-2, with 8 bases fitting TRBD2. The germline V gene encodes CDR1 SGHVS and CDR2 FQNEAQ. The CDR3 is 19 residues long. Trimming removed 4 bases from V and 0 bases from J; junction bases left unmatched: 13. The CDR3 region is CASSSLWGLAGPNTGELFF. The CDR3 DNA sequence: TGTGCCAGCAGCTCACTCTGGGGGCTAGCGGGCCCGAACACCGGGGAGCTGTTTTTT.

This clonotype was recorded a few times. The rearrangement uses TRBV19 and TRBJ1-2; D gene ambiguous. The V end lost 7 bases, the J end lost 4 bases, and 10 bases lay between the germline ends. Germline V CDR1 and CDR2: LNHDA, SQIVND (reference sequence). CDR3 size: 12 residues. The CDR3 DNA sequence: TGTGCCAGTACTCGCGCCCCCTATGGCTACACCTTC. Translating it yields CASTRAPYGYTF.

The V and J genes are TRBV7-9 and TRBJ2-7, with 8 bases identical to TRBD1. Trimming at V came to 5 bases and at J to 7 bases, leaving 13 bases not matched to a gene. The CDR3 has 15 residues. The V gene's germline CDR1 is SEHNR and CDR2 FQNEAQ (reference sequence). CDR3 sequence: CASSPVGTGLREQYF. In DNA, the CDR3 is TGTGCCAGCAGCCCAGTGGGGACAGGTCTTCGGGAGCAGTACTTC.

This clonotype was recorded a few times. This chain joins TRBV7-2 and TRBJ2-7; the match to TRBD2 covers 11 bases. V lost 2 bases, J lost 10 bases, and 4 bases stayed unmatched. CDR1 SGHTA and CDR2 FQGNSA come from the germline V gene. The CDR3 loop spans 13 amino acids. CDR3 protein: CASSLILAGDQYF. CDR3 in DNA: TGTGCCAGCAGCTTAATACTAGCGGGAGATCAGTACTTC.

The table lists this clonotype with a few counts. CDR3 region: CASSIWVQGGYEQYF. The DNA for the CDR3 is TGTGCCAGTAGTATCTGGGTCCAGGGAGGCTACGAGCAGTACTTC. This chain uses TRBV19 with TRBJ2-7; D possibly corresponds to TRBD2 (6 bases). V was cut by 3 bases and J by 3 bases, with 15 bases left in between. CDR3 length: 15 residues. Germline V gives CDR1 LNHDA, CDR2 SQIVND (reference sequence).

This clonotype was picked up many times. This chain uses TRBV6-5 with TRBJ2-1; possible D gene TRBD2, 5 bases. Germline CDR1 and CDR2: MNHEY and SVGAGI. This CDR3 has 16 amino acids. Trimming took 2 bases from V and 0 from J, leaving 11 bases between them. In DNA form, the CDR3 reads TGTGCCAGCAGTTACACGGACTCCTCCTCCTACAATGAGCAGTTCTTC. Encoded protein: CASSYTDSSSYNEQFF.

This clonotype was counted between two and nine times. J is TRBJ2-7 and V is TRBV7-2, with a weak D call TRBD2 (5 bases). Germline V gene sequence: CDR1 SGHTA, CDR2 FQGNSA. The CDR3 is 15 residues long. With 3 bases removed from V and 6 bases from J, the gap between germline ends came to 18 bases. The CDR3 DNA reads as TGTGCCAGCAGCTTGTTCGAAGGGAGAGTTGCCGAGCAGTACTTC. It translates to CASSLFEGRVAEQYF.

The sample holds a few counts of this clonotype. V and J are TRBV11-1 and TRBJ2-7; 8 bases are shared with TRBD1. This CDR3 is 13 amino acids long. Germline trimming cut 5 bases from V and 6 bases from J; bases unmatched to any gene: 6. Per germline, CDR1 SGHAT and CDR2 FQDESV (reference sequence). The CDR3 DNA sequence: TGTGCCAGCAGCGGACAGGGATTGCCCGAGCAGTACTTC. This gives the protein CASSGQGLPEQYF.

V gene TRBV7-6 combines with J gene TRBJ2-1, with D hard to call. The germline V gene has CDR1 SGHVS and CDR2 FNYEAQ. The V gene lost 0 bases and the J gene lost 7 bases, with 13 bases spanning the gap. The CDR3 has 15 residues. The CDR3 protein is CASSLADSAPNEQFF. CDR3 sequence (DNA): TGTGCCAGCAGCTTAGCGGATTCTGCCCCTAATGAGCAGTTCTTC.

This clonotype was seen repeatedly, ten times or more. V is TRBV7-6 and J is TRBJ1-3; D is undetermined. Trimming pared 6 bases from V and 0 bases from J, leaving 6 bases between. Germline V CDR1 and CDR2: SGHVS, FNYEAQ. CDR3 length: 13 amino acids. The CDR3 region is CASRASSGNTIYF. CDR3 in DNA: TGTGCCAGCAGAGCGTCCTCTGGAAACACCATATATTTT.

The chain has TRBV27 and TRBJ1-6; D possibly corresponds to TRBD1 (5 bases). V lost 1 base and J 0 bases, leaving 10 bases between the germline ends. The CDR3 loop spans 17 amino acids. Germline values: CDR1 MNHEY, CDR2 SMNVEV (reference sequence). CDR3 sequence (DNA): TGTGCCAGCAGTTTATACGGGGGGAGCTCCTATAATTCACCCCTCCACTTT. Amino acids: CASSLYGGSSYNSPLHF.

The chain has TRBV20-1 and TRBJ2-1; perhaps TRBD2 as D (6 bases). The CDR3 has 13 amino acids. Germline V CDR1 and CDR2: DFQATT, SNEGSKA (reference sequence). Trimming stripped 5 bases from V and 3 bases from J, with 11 bases between. CDR3: CSADSGIYNEQFF. The CDR3 DNA reads TGCAGTGCTGATAGCGGAATCTACAATGAGCAGTTCTTC.

This clonotype was seen only a few times. J is TRBJ1-5 and V is TRBV19, with unresolved D. The V end was cut by 7 bases, the J end by 0 bases, with 10 bases between. Germline values: CDR1 LNHDA, CDR2 SQIVND (reference sequence). The CDR3 contains 14 residues. CDR3: CASTGVNSNQPQHF. The CDR3 DNA reads TGTGCCAGTACCGGGGTTAATAGCAATCAGCCCCAGCATTTT.

This clonotype was detected a few times. This chain uses TRBV7-8 with TRBJ2-2; 9 bases agree with TRBD1. With 6 bases clipped from V and 4 bases from J, the junction kept 9 bases outside the gene matches. The CDR3 spans 16 residues. Looked up from germline, CDR1 is SGHVS and CDR2 is FQNEAQ. CDR3 loop: CASSSGTGFTTGELFF. CDR3 in DNA: TGTGCCAGCAGTTCCGGGACAGGGTTCACCACCGGGGAGCTGTTTTTT.

CDR3 coding DNA: TGTGCCAGCAGCCCGGGGACTAGCGGGATCAGCTCCTACAATGAGCAGTTCTTC. Its protein product is CASSPGTSGISSYNEQFF. This chain connects TRBV5-4 to TRBJ2-1; 13 nucleotides agree with TRBD2. The CDR3 covers 18 residues. Germline CDR1 is SGHNT and CDR2 is YYREEE (reference sequence). Trimming cost V 4 bases and J 0 bases; bases outside gene matches: 7.

This chain uses TRBV27 with TRBJ1-2, with TRBD1 as a possible D gene (6 bases). The CDR3 extends over 14 amino acids. Trimming removed 2 bases at V and 8 bases at J, with 15 bases between. Germline assignment: CDR1 MNHEY and CDR2 SMNVEV (reference sequence). The CDR3 DNA is TGTGCCAGCAGTTTACTGGGCAGGGGATTGGGCTACACCTTC. It yields the protein CASSLLGRGLGYTF.